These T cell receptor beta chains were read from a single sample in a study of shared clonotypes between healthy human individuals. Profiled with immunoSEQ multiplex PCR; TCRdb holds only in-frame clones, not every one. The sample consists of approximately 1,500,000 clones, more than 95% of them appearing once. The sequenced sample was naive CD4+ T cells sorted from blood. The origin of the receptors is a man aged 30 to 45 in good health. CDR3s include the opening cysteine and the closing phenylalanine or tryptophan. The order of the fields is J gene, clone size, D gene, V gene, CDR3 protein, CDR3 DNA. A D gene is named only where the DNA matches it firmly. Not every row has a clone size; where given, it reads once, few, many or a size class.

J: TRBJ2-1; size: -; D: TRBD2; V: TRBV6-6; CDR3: CASSNTLAGGPPEQFF; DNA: TGTGCCAGCAGTAATACTTTAGCGGGAGGGCCTCCTGAGCAGTTCTTC
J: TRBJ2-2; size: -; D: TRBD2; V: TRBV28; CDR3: CASSPRTSGSTGELFF; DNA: TGTGCCAGCAGTCCCCGGACTAGCGGGAGTACCGGGGAGCTGTTTTTT
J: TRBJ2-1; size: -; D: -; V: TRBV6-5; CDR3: CASSYGRSSYNEQFF; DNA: TGTGCCAGCAGTTACGGGAGAAGCTCCTACAATGAGCAGTTCTTC
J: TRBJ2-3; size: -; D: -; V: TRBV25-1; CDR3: CASTRGASTDTQYF; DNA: TGTGCCAGCACCCGGGGGGCGAGCACAGATACGCAGTATTTT
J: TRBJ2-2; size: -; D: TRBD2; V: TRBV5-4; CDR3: CASGSGLAIKGGELFF; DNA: TGTGCCAGCGGCTCGGGACTAGCCATAAAGGGCGGGGAGCTGTTTTTT
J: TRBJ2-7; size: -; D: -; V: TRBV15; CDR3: CATSRDLVAGYEQYF; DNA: TGTGCCACCAGCAGAGATCTGGTGGCAGGCTACGAGCAGTACTTC
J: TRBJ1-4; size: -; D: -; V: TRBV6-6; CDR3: CASSYNGGGEKLFF; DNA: TGTGCCAGCAGTTACAATGGAGGAGGTGAAAAACTGTTTTTT
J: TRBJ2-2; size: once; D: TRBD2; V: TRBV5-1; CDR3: CASSPLGTSGTTGELFF; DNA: TGCGCCAGCAGCCCTTTAGGGACTAGCGGGACTACCGGGGAGCTGTTTTTT
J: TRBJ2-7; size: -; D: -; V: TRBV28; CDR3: CASSLWVSYEQYF; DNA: TGTGCCAGCAGTTTATGGGTATCCTACGAGCAGTACTTC
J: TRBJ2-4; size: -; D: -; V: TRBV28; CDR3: CASSSVPGRAKNIQYF; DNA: TGTGCCAGCAGTTCCGTGCCTGGCCGAGCCAAAAACATTCAGTACTTC
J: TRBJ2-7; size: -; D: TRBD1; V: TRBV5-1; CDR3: CASSSNSGQGGYEQYF; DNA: TGCGCCAGCAGCTCGAACTCGGGACAGGGGGGATACGAGCAGTACTTC
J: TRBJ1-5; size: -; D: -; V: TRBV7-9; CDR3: CASSLAGGDSNQPQHF; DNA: TGTGCCAGCAGCTTAGCCGGGGGGGATAGCAATCAGCCCCAGCATTTT
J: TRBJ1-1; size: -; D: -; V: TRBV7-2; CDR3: CASSSRVYTEAFF; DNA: TGTGCCAGCAGCTCTCGGGTCTACACTGAAGCTTTCTTT
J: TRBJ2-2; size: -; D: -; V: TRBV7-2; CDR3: CASSPVLPGELFF; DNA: TGTGCCAGCAGCCCCGTCCTCCCCGGGGAGCTGTTTTTT
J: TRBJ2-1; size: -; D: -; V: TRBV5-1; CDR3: CASSLILGFSYNEQFF; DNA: TGCGCCAGCAGCTTGATTCTAGGGTTCTCCTACAATGAGCAGTTCTTC
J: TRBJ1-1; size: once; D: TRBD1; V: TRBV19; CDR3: CASSTQGPYGAFF; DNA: TGTGCCAGTAGTACACAGGGGCCGTATGGGGCTTTCTTT
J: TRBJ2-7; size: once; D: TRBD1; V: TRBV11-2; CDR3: CASSLSRDRSSYEQYF; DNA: TGTGCCAGCAGCTTAAGCCGGGACAGAAGCTCCTACGAGCAGTACTTC
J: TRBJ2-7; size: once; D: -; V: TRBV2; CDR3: CASSDLAEPSYEQYF; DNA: TGTGCCAGCAGTGACTTAGCCGAACCCTCCTACGAGCAGTACTTC
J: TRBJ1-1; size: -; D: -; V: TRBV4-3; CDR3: CASRYRAWNTEAFF; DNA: TGCGCCAGCAGGTACAGGGCGTGGAACACTGAAGCTTTCTTT
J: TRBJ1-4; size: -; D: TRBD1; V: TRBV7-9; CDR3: CASSLRPGTGTSEKLFF; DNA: TGTGCCAGCAGCTTACGTCCCGGGACAGGGACGAGTGAAAAACTGTTTTTT
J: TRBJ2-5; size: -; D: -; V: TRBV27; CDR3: CASSFDPPLTGSTLGETQYF; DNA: TGTGCCAGCAGTTTCGATCCTCCCTTGACAGGATCCACCCTCGGGGAGACCCAGTACTTC
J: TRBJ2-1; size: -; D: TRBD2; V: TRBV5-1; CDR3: CASSLGIAGVGFSRNEQFF; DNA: TGCGCCAGCAGCTTGGGTATAGCGGGAGTTGGATTTAGTCGCAATGAGCAGTTCTTC
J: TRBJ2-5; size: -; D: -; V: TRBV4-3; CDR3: CASSRLVQETQYF; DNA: TGCGCCAGCAGCCGGCTTGTGCAAGAGACCCAGTACTTC
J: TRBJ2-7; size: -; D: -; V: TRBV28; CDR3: CASVGGISYEQYF; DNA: TGTGCCAGTGTTGGGGGAATCTCCTACGAGCAGTACTTC
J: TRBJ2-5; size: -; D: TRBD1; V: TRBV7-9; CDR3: CASSRDRGPETQYF; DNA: TGTGCCAGCAGCCGAGACAGGGGGCCCGAGACCCAGTACTTC
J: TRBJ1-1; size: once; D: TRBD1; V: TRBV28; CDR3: CASRGTDSPFEAFF; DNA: TGTGCCAGCAGGGGGACAGATAGCCCTTTTGAAGCTTTCTTT
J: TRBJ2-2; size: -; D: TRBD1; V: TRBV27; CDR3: CASSFAKRQGLAGELFF; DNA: TGTGCCAGCAGTTTCGCAAAACGACAGGGTTTGGCCGGGGAGCTGTTTTTT
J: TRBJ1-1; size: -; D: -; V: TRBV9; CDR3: CASSVAVSQGRTEAFF; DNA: TGTGCCAGCAGCGTAGCCGTAAGCCAGGGGCGCACTGAAGCTTTCTTT
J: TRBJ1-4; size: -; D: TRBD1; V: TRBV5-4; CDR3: CASSTTTGGREKLFF; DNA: TGTGCCAGCAGCACAACGACAGGGGGCAGGGAAAAACTGTTTTTT
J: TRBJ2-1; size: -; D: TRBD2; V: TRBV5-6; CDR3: CASSYYGTSGSMDEQFF; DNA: TGTGCCAGCAGCTACTACGGGACTAGCGGGAGTATGGATGAGCAGTTCTTC
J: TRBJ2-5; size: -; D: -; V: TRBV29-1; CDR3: CSAKGGETQYF; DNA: TGCAGCGCCAAGGGAGGAGAGACCCAGTACTTC
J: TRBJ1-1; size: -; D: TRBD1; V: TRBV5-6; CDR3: CASSLATGDTEAFF; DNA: TGTGCCAGCAGCTTGGCCACAGGGGACACTGAAGCTTTCTTT
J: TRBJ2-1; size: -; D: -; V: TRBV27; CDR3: CASSPSVPNEQFF; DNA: TGTGCCAGCAGCCCTAGCGTCCCCAATGAGCAGTTCTTC
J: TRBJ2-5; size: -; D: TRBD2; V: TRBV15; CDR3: CATSRGLASGQETQYF; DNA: TGTGCCACCAGCAGGGGATTGGCTAGCGGACAAGAGACCCAGTACTTC
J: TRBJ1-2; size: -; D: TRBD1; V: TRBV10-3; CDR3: CAISESGTGLYGYTF; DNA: TGTGCCATCAGTGAGTCGGGGACAGGTCTATATGGCTACACCTTC
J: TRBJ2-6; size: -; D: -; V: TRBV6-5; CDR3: CASSKGHSGANVLTF; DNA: TGTGCCAGCAGTAAAGGACACTCTGGGGCCAACGTCCTGACTTTC
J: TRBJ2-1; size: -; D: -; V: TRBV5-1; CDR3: CASSLTRLVTNEQFF; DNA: TGCGCCAGCAGCTTGACAAGGTTGGTCACAAATGAGCAGTTCTTC
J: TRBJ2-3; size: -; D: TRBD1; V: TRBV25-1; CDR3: CASSKTGEFTDTQYF; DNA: TGTGCCAGCAGCAAGACAGGGGAGTTTACAGATACGCAGTATTTT
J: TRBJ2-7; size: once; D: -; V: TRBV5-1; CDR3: CASSLAGYPAYEQYF; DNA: TGCGCCAGCAGCTTGGCCGGATACCCAGCCTACGAGCAGTACTTC
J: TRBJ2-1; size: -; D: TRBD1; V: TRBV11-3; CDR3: CASSRTGTGSYNEQFF; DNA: TGTGCCAGCAGCCGGACCGGGACAGGGTCCTACAATGAGCAGTTCTTC
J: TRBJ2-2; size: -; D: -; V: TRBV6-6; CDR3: CATLWGRPTGELFF; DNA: TGTGCCACCCTCTGGGGGAGGCCGACCGGGGAGCTGTTTTTT